Sequencing of this TCR beta chain was carried out in a study of blood T cell repertoires in COVID-19. Enrolled during active infection, Seattle patients were then followed longitudinally. Method: immunoSEQ multiplex PCR; TCRdb's copy keeps in-frame clones and lacks some. Among some 200,000 clones listed, approximately 94% were seen once. J gave up 5 bases and V 10 bases, and 11 bases lay outside the gene matches. Germline CDR1 and CDR2: MNHEY and SVGAGI. There are 14 residues in the CDR3. The sequenced material came from peripheral blood. This TCR was sampled from a man aged 25 to 45 with COVID-19, enrolled during active disease. The chain recombines TRBV6-5 with TRBJ1-2; 9 bases are a match to TRBD1. CDR3 in amino acids: CATWGGTGSYGYTF. As DNA, the CDR3 is TGTGCCACCTGGGGAGGGACAGGGTCTTATGGCTACACCTTC.